This TCR beta chain was retrieved from a study of T cell responses to AZD1222 COVID-19 vaccine. Study overall: Timing groups of about 4 and about 12 weeks for second doses were pooled. Study results and limitations: Unmutated variant regions are reportedly the target of nearly half of TCRs that are spike-specific.

The germline V gene encodes CDR1 SQVTM and CDR2 ANQGSEA. This CDR3 contains 13 residues. Trimming cost V 2 bases and J 2 bases, with 9 bases left between them. There are a few counts of this clone. Its antigen is not identified. Method: immunoSEQ multiplex PCR; TCRdb's copy keeps in-frame clones and lacks some. The table includes around 120,000 clones, 70% to 90% detected once. This sample comprised peripheral blood, obtained on day 0 of AZD1222 vaccination. This clonotype was obtained from an adult in good health. This chain connects TRBV29-1 to TRBJ1-1; D not certain. The CDR3 DNA reads as TGCAGCGTTGAAAAACAGACAAACACTGAAGCTTTCTTT. Translation gives CSVEKQTNTEAFF.